These 8 T cell receptor beta chains were sequenced from one sample in a study of T cell responses to AZD1222 COVID-19 vaccine. The assay was immunoSEQ multiplex PCR, and TCRdb's table has in-frame clones only and misses some. The sample carries 150,000 to 200,000 clones, just over 90% recorded once. The material was peripheral blood, obtained 28 days after the second AZD1222 dose. The source is an adult who received the AZD1222 COVID-19 vaccine.

This sequence joins TRBV7-3 and TRBJ2-5, with TRBD1 matching 9 bases. Per germline, CDR1 SGHTA and CDR2 FQGTGA. The J segment lost 1 base and the V segment lost 5 bases, leaving 2 bases of the junction unmatched. The CDR3 covers 14 residues. The CDR3 bases are TGTGCCAGCAGCCGGACAGGGGCCCAAGAGACCCAGTACTTC. It encodes CASSRTGAQETQYF.

This clone was picked up one time. The rearrangement joins TRBV30 to TRBJ1-4; tentative D call: TRBD1 (6 bases). The CDR3 loop spans 15 amino acids. From germline, CDR1 is GTSNPN and CDR2 SVGIG (reference sequence). Trimming removed 0 bases from V and 8 bases from J, with 16 bases in between. The CDR3 DNA reads as TGTGCCTGGAGTGTAACCGGGGGCGCAGGAGAAAAACTGTTTTTT. This gives the protein CAWSVTGGAGEKLFF.

V is TRBV18 and J is TRBJ2-7; the match to TRBD1 covers 7 bases. Unmatched junction bases numbered 2, after V lost 3 bases and J lost 0 bases. The CDR3 totals 14 residues. CDR1 and CDR2 (germline): KGHSH, LQKENI. The CDR3 here is CASSPRDSSYEQYF. As DNA, the CDR3 is TGTGCCAGCTCACCTAGGGACAGCTCCTACGAGCAGTACTTC.

This clone was observed once. At one of its ends the junction is not consistent with the germline gene, which may arise from a read error. The rearrangement uses TRBV2 and TRBJ1-2; the D gene is possibly TRBD1 (6 bases). Germline assignment: CDR1 SNHLY and CDR2 FYNNEI. This CDR3 comprises 12 residues. In DNA form, the CDR3 reads TGTGCCAGCAGTGTCAAGTGGGACATGGCGACTTTC. This gives the protein CASSVKWDMATF.

This clone was recorded many times. The chain joins TRBV27 to TRBJ1-2, with D possibly matching TRBD1 (6 bases). V shed 9 bases and J shed 7 bases, with 21 bases lying between them. Per the germline V gene, CDR1 is MNHEY and CDR2 is SMNVEV (reference sequence). The CDR3 runs 14 residues. CDR3 protein: CASSTTTGLTGYTF. DNA of the CDR3: TGTGCCAGTTCAACGACAACAGGGTTGACTGGCTACACCTTC.

This clone appeared a few times. The rearrangement joins TRBV4-1 to TRBJ2-6; D unclear. Trimming stripped 1 base from V and 2 bases from J, with 9 bases between. Germline V CDR1 and CDR2: MGHRA, YSYEKL. This CDR3 is built from 16 residues. CDR3 region: CASSQVLVPGANVLTF. CDR3 coding DNA: TGCGCCAGCAGCCAAGTTTTGGTCCCTGGGGCCAACGTCCTGACTTTC.

The chain employs TRBV7-3 and TRBJ1-1; 8 nucleotides match TRBD1. Germline CDR1 is SGHTA and CDR2 is FQGTGA. The CDR3 length is 13 residues. J gave up 1 base and V 8 bases, and 3 bases lay outside the gene matches. CDR3 in amino acids: CASQGQGNTEAFF. DNA for the CDR3: TGTGCCAGCCAAGGACAGGGGAACACTGAAGCTTTCTTT.

The gene calls are TRBV7-2 and TRBJ1-5; TRBD1 aligns across 7 bases. J lost 4 bases, V lost 6 bases, and 12 bases had no gene match. CDR3 length: 16 amino acids. Germline loops: CDR1 SGHTA, CDR2 FQGNSA. CDR3 in amino acids: CASSYETGTVNQPQHF. In nucleotides, the CDR3 is TGTGCCAGCAGTTACGAGACCGGGACAGTAAATCAGCCCCAGCATTTT.